A selection of T cell receptor beta chains follows, all from one sample in a study of T cells in Graves' hyperthyroidism and ophthalmopathy. Each CDR3 protein is one row after TCRdb ran MiXCR on the multiplex PCR reads. The sample contains roughly 500,000 distinct CDR3 sequences, under 25% of which appear only once. The sequenced sample consisted of blood. All receptors derive from a woman in her seventies with Graves' ophthalmopathy. The CDR3 runs from the conserved cysteine through the conserved F or W. D genes are given only for firm matches. Size is omitted from some rows. Given values are once, few, many or a class for expanded clones.

size: once
J: TRBJ1-1
V: TRBV2
D: -
DNA: TGTGCCATTCAACCGGGCCCCCTGGGCACTGAAGCTTTCTTT
CDR3: CAIQPGPLGTEAFF

size: -
J: TRBJ1-5
V: TRBV5-4
D: -
DNA: TGTGCCAGCAGCCTGAGCTGGTTTGCGGGGGGGCGCGGTCAGCCCCAGCATTTT
CDR3: CASSLSWFAGGRGQPQHF

size: many
J: TRBJ2-3
V: TRBV12-3/TRBV12-4
D: TRBD1
DNA: TGTGCCAGCAGCGGACAGGGTGTGGCAGATACGCAGTATTTT
CDR3: CASSGQGVADTQYF

size: -
J: TRBJ2-3
V: TRBV29-1
D: -
DNA: TGCAGCGTTGAAGACCCCAGGAGGGCTTCTCTCACAGATACGCAGTATTTT
CDR3: CSVEDPRRASLTDTQYF

size: -
J: TRBJ2-3
V: TRBV5-4
D: TRBD2
DNA: TGTGCCAGCAGCTTGTTTAGCGGGAATCAGCCCACAGATACGCAGTATTTT
CDR3: CASSLFSGNQPTDTQYF

size: -
J: TRBJ2-1
V: TRBV20-1
D: -
DNA: TGCAGTGCCGCGCGGTCGGGCAATGAGCAGTTCTTC
CDR3: CSAARSGNEQFF

size: -
J: TRBJ2-5
V: TRBV10-3
D: -
DNA: TGTGCCATCAGTGTGAGAGGGAGAGAACAAGAGACCCAGTACTTC
CDR3: CAISVRGREQETQYF

size: -
J: TRBJ2-1
V: TRBV6-1
D: -
DNA: TGTGCCAGCATCCCCCGGGCGTACAATGAGCAGTTCTTC
CDR3: CASIPRAYNEQFF

size: few
J: TRBJ2-2
V: TRBV5-1
D: -
DNA: TGCGCCAGCAGCATTACCGGGACTGGCGCCGGGGAGCTGTTTTTT
CDR3: CASSITGTGAGELFF

size: many
J: TRBJ2-1
V: TRBV7-8
D: -
DNA: TGTGCCAGCAGCTCCCTCTCAGAGCAGTTCTTC
CDR3: CASSSLSEQFF

size: -
J: TRBJ2-7
V: TRBV28
D: -
DNA: TGTGCCAGCAGTACCCCAGCCGGACTCAGATTCGAGCAGTACTTC
CDR3: CASSTPAGLRFEQYF

size: -
J: TRBJ2-3
V: TRBV6-5
D: TRBD2
DNA: TGTGCCAGCAGTTACCTAGCGGGTCACACAGATACGCAGTATTTT
CDR3: CASSYLAGHTDTQYF

size: many
J: TRBJ1-5
V: TRBV28
D: -
DNA: TGTGCCAGCAGTCCAACAGGGTCCCAGCCCCAGCATTTT
CDR3: CASSPTGSQPQHF

size: few
J: TRBJ2-1
V: TRBV3-1
D: TRBD2
DNA: TGTGCCAGCAGCTTGGGACTAGCGGGAATGGGGAATGAGCAGTTCTTC
CDR3: CASSLGLAGMGNEQFF

size: few
J: TRBJ2-5
V: TRBV18
D: TRBD1
DNA: TGTGCCAGCTCACCCAGACAGGGGTCTAAAGAGACCCAGTACTTC
CDR3: CASSPRQGSKETQYF

size: -
J: TRBJ2-7
V: TRBV10-2
D: -
DNA: TGCGCCAGTGGGGAGCGGAAGTCATTCTACGAGCAGTACTTC
CDR3: CASGERKSFYEQYF

size: -
J: TRBJ1-1
V: TRBV18
D: TRBD1
DNA: TGTGCCAGCTCACCCACAGGGGGCGGACCTGAAGCTTTCTTT
CDR3: CASSPTGGGPEAFF

size: -
J: TRBJ2-1
V: TRBV9
D: -
DNA: TGTGCCAGCAGCGTAGACAGTAAGGATGAGCAGTTCTTC
CDR3: CASSVDSKDEQFF

size: many
J: TRBJ2-1
V: TRBV12-3/TRBV12-4
D: TRBD2
DNA: TGTGCCAGCAGTCAACGGGACTACTCCTACAATGAGCAGTTCTTC
CDR3: CASSQRDYSYNEQFF

size: few
J: TRBJ2-1
V: TRBV11-3
D: -
DNA: TGTGCCAGCAGCTTAGAAGGACAGAGTTACAATGAGCAGTTCTTC
CDR3: CASSLEGQSYNEQFF

size: many
J: TRBJ1-1
V: TRBV11-2
D: -
DNA: TGTGCCAGCAGCTTAGTGCAGGGGCCGTTAACTGAAGCTTTCTTT
CDR3: CASSLVQGPLTEAFF

size: many
J: TRBJ2-3
V: TRBV2
D: -
DNA: TGTGCCAGCACCCAAACAGATACGCAGTATTTT
CDR3: CASTQTDTQYF

size: -
J: TRBJ2-1
V: TRBV14
D: -
DNA: TGTGCCAGCAGCCAAGGTAGCGGCCTCTACAATGAGCAGTTCTTC
CDR3: CASSQGSGLYNEQFF

size: few
J: TRBJ2-7
V: TRBV3-1
D: -
DNA: TGTGCCAGCAGCCAAGAGACAAGAACCTACGAGCAGTACTTC
CDR3: CASSQETRTYEQYF

size: -
J: TRBJ2-6
V: TRBV2
D: -
DNA: TGTGCCAGCAATAGGCCGGGACTCCAAGCCAACGTCCTGACTTTC
CDR3: CASNRPGLQANVLTF

size: -
J: TRBJ2-3
V: TRBV9
D: -
DNA: TGTGCCAGCAGCGTAGCGGCGGGACGAGGGGCAGATACGCAGTATTTT
CDR3: CASSVAAGRGADTQYF

size: many
J: TRBJ2-3
V: TRBV7-2
D: -
DNA: TGTGCCAGCAGCCCCCCCAATGGATTTAGAGATACGCAGTATTTT
CDR3: CASSPPNGFRDTQYF

size: -
J: TRBJ2-3
V: TRBV20-1
D: TRBD2
DNA: TGCAGTGCTCAGGGACTAGCGGGAGTTGGTATAGATACGCAGTATTTT
CDR3: CSAQGLAGVGIDTQYF

size: -
J: TRBJ1-2
V: TRBV2
D: TRBD1
DNA: TGTGCCAGCAGTAGACGGGGACAGGGGGCTTATGGCTACACCTTC
CDR3: CASSRRGQGAYGYTF

size: few
J: TRBJ2-7
V: TRBV5-6
D: TRBD2
DNA: TGTGCCAGCAGCGTAGGACTAGCGATCTACGAGCAGTACTTC
CDR3: CASSVGLAIYEQYF

size: -
J: TRBJ2-2
V: TRBV6-1
D: TRBD2
DNA: TGTGCCAGCAGTTCCGGACTAGCGGGGTCCCTGGGCGGGGAGCTGTTTTTT
CDR3: CASSSGLAGSLGGELFF